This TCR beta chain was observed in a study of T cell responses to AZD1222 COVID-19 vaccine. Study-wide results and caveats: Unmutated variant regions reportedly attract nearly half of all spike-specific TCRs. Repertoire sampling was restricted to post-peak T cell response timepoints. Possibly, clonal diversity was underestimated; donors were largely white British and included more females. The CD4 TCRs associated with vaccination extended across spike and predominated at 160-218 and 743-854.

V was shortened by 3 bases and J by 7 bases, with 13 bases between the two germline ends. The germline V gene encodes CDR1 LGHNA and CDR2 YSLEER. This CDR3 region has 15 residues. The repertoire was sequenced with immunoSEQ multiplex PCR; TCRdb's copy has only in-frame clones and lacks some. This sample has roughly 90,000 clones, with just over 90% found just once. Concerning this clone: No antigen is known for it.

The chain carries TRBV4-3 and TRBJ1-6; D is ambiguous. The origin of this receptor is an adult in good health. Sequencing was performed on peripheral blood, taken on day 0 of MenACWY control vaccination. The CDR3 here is CASSQHTTVNSPLHF. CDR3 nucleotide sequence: TGCGCCAGCAGCCAGCATACCACAGTGAATTCACCCCTCCACTTT.